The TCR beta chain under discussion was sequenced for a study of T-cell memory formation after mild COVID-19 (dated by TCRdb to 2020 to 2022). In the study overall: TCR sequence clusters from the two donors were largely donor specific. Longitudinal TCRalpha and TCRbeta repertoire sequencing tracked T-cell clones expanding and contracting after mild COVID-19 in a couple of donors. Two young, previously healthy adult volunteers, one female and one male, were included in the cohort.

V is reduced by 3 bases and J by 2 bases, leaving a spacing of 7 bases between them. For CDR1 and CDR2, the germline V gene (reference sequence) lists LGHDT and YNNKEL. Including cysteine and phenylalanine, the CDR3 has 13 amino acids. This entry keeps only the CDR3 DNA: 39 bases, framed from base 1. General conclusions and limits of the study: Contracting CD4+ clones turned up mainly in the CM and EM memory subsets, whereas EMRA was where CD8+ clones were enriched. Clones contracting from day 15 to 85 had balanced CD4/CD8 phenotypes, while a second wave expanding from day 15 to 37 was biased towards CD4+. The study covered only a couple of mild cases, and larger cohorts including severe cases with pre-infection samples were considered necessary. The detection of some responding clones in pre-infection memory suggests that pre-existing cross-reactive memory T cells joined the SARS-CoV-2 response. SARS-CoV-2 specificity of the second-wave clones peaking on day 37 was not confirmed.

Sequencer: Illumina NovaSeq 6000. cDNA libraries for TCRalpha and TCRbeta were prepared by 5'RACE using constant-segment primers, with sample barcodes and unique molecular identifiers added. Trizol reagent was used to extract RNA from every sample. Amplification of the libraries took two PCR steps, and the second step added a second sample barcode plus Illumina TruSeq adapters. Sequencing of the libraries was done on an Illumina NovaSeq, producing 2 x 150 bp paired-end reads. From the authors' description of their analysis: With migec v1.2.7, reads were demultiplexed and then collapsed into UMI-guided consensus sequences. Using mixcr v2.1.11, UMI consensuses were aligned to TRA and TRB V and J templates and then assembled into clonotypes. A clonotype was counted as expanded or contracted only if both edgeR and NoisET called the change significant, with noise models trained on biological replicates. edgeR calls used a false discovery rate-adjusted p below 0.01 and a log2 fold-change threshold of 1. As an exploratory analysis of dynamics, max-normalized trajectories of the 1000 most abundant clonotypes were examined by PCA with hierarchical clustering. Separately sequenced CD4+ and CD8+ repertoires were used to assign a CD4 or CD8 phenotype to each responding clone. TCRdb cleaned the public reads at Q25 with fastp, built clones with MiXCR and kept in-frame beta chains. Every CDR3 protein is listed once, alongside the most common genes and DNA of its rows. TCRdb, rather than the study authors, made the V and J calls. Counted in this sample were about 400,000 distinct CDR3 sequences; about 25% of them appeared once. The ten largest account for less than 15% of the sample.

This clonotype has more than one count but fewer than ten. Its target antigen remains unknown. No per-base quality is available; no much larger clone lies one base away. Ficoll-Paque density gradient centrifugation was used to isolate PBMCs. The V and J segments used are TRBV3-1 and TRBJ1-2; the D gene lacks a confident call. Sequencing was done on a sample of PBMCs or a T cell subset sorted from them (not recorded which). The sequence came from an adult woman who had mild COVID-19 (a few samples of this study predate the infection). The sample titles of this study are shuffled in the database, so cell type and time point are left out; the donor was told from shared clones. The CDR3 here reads CASSHTQNYGYTF. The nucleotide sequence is TGTGCCAGCAGCCATACACAAAACTATGGCTACACCTTC.